This T cell receptor (beta chain) was sequenced during a study of T-cell memory formation after mild COVID-19. With 4 bases clipped from V and 5 bases from J, the junction kept 6 bases outside the gene matches. The CDR3 runs to 15 residues. CDR1 is SGHNT, CDR2 YYREEE, per germline (reference sequence). TCRdb independently ran MiXCR on the 5' RACE reads; one entry per CDR3 protein. The sample includes approximately 490,000 distinct CDR3 sequences, roughly 20% of them seen just once. Findings of the study overall: Contracting CD4+ clones were located mainly in CM and EM, and CD8+ clones in EMRA. In pre-infection memory, a portion of responding clones appeared, which suggested that cross-reactive memory joined.

Concerning this clonotype itself: The antigen is unknown.

The genes are TRBV5-4 and TRBJ2-2; TRBD1 matches at 9 bases. The clonotype originates from an adult woman who had mild COVID-19 (a few samples of this study predate the infection). Cell type and time point are not known. Sequencing was done on a sample of PBMCs or a T cell subset sorted from them (not recorded which). CDR3 loop: CASSPWTGETGELFF. DNA for the CDR3: TGTGCCAGCAGCCCATGGACAGGGGAGACCGGGGAGCTGTTTTTT.